These T cell receptor beta chains were read from a single sample in a study of cytomegalovirus exposure and HLA in healthy donors. Clones were sequenced by immunoSEQ multiplex PCR, and TCRdb holds only the in-frame ones, with some missing. This repertoire shows roughly 170,000 clones, approximately 82% found once; its top ten account for about 2.2%. Sequenced input: PBMCs. The receptors derive from a woman younger than 45 in good health and CMV-seronegative. Each CDR3 is given with its conserved first and last residue. A D gene is named only where the DNA matches it firmly. Where a row states a size, it is once, few, many or the class of an expanded clone; other rows omit it.

clone_size j_call d_call v_call cdr3_nt cdr3_aa
NA TRBJ2-7 TRBD1 TRBV4-1 TGCGCCAGCAGCCAAAGGGACAGGACCTACGAGCAGTACTTC CASSQRDRTYEQYF
NA TRBJ2-2 TRBD2 TRBV27 TGTGCCAGCAAGCGACTAGCGGGAAACACCGGGGAGCTGTTTTTT CASKRLAGNTGELFF
once TRBJ1-2 TRBD1 TRBV9 TGTGCCAGCAGCGTAATAGGGCAGGGGGCTGTGGGCTACACCTTC CASSVIGQGAVGYTF
NA TRBJ2-7 NA TRBV7-9 TGTGCCAGCAGCTCCAGCGGGACAAGGTACGAGCAGTACTTC CASSSSGTRYEQYF
NA TRBJ2-7 TRBD2 TRBV5-4 TGTGCCAGCAGCCCCGGGACTAGCGCCTCCTACGAGCAGTACTTC CASSPGTSASYEQYF
few TRBJ2-7 TRBD2 TRBV4-3 TGCGCCAGCAGCCAAGTCGGCAGCGGGAGGGTCGACGAGCAGTACTTC CASSQVGSGRVDEQYF
few TRBJ1-5 NA TRBV13 TGTGCCAGCAGCTTAGGTAGGACTATCGGCAATCAGCCCCAGCATTTT CASSLGRTIGNQPQHF
NA TRBJ2-7 TRBD2 TRBV19 TGTGCCAGTAGTATGACTAGCGGGAGTTACGAGCAGTACTTC CASSMTSGSYEQYF
NA TRBJ2-7 TRBD1 TRBV27 TGTGCCAGCAGCTCCCCTCTGACAGGGGTCTACGAGCAGTACTTC CASSSPLTGVYEQYF
NA TRBJ1-2 NA TRBV4-3 TGCGCCAGCAGCCCCGGGTCCTATGGCTACACCTTC CASSPGSYGYTF
NA TRBJ2-5 NA TRBV15 TGTGCCACCAGCAGAGATAGGGGTGAAGTGGAGACCCAGTACTTC CATSRDRGEVETQYF
NA TRBJ2-3 NA TRBV5-6 TGTGCCAGCAAGGGGTTAGGCGCAGATACGCAGTATTTT CASKGLGADTQYF
few TRBJ1-1 NA TRBV19 TGTGCCAGTGTTAGAGGTAACACTGAAGCTTTCTTT CASVRGNTEAFF
NA TRBJ2-7 TRBD2 TRBV6-1 TGTGCCAGCAGTGAGGCCCTTTTTGCGGGAGGTAACGAGCAGTACTTC CASSEALFAGGNEQYF
once TRBJ1-4 NA TRBV27 TGTGCCAGCAGTTCAAGGGGGTTAATGGGTGAAAAACTGTTTTTT CASSSRGLMGEKLFF
NA TRBJ2-3 TRBD1 TRBV6-6 TGTGCCAGCAGTTACACCCGGGACAGATGGATAGATACGCAGTATTTT CASSYTRDRWIDTQYF
NA TRBJ2-3 NA TRBV28 TGTGCCAGCAGTTCGTGGGGCCCAGATACGCAGTATTTT CASSSWGPDTQYF